A single sample gave rise to the 15 T cell receptor beta chains below, sequenced in a study of OX40 agonist ivuxolimab in advanced cancers. Sequenced by immunoSEQ multiplex PCR; TCRdb stores in-frame clones only, minus some. Of 98,000 or so clones in the sample, about 88% were seen once. This specimen was CD4+ or CD8+ T cells sorted from blood, taken in a trial of the OX40 agonist ivuxolimab. These receptor sequences come from an adult with an advanced solid tumor such as melanoma, head and neck, liver or kidney cancer.

The rearrangement uses TRBV5-5 and TRBJ2-3; D not certain. Between the trimmed V and J ends, which lost 2 bases and 5 bases, there was a span of 6 bases. Germline values: CDR1 SGHKS, CDR2 YYEKEE (reference sequence). This CDR3 spans 12 amino acids. The CDR3 loop is CASSLEIDTQYF. As DNA, the CDR3 is TGTGCCAGCAGCTTAGAGATAGATACGCAGTATTTT.

The chain has TRBV7-9 and TRBJ2-1; TRBD1 agrees at 8 bases. Trimming removed 2 bases from V and 3 bases from J; junction bases left unmatched: 3. Germline V gene sequence: CDR1 SEHNR, CDR2 FQNEAQ (reference sequence). The CDR3 spans 15 residues. In DNA, the CDR3 is TGTGCCAGCAGCTTAACAGGACAGGGCTACAATGAGCAGTTCTTC. Amino acids: CASSLTGQGYNEQFF. Full variable domain (missing parts from reference TRBV7-9 and TRBJ2-1): DTGVSQNPRHKITKRGQNVTFRCDPISEHNRLYWYRQTLGQGPEFLTYFQNEAQLEKSRLLSDRFSAERPKGSFSTLEIQRTEQGDSAMYLCASSLTGQGYNEQFFGPGTRLTVL.

The DNA for the CDR3 is TGTGCCAGTAGTGCCTGGGACAGGATGAACACTGAAGCTTTCTTT. This gives the protein CASSAWDRMNTEAFF. V usage is TRBV19 and J usage is TRBJ1-1; 8 bases match TRBD1. Germline lookup yields CDR1 LNHDA and CDR2 SQIVND (reference sequence). The CDR3 is made up of 15 amino acids. Germline trimming cut 5 bases from V and 0 bases from J; bases unmatched to any gene: 5.

CDR3 in DNA: TGTGCCAGCAGGGCAGGTGGGGCTGTCAATGAGCAGTTCTTC. Translating gives CASRAGGAVNEQFF. This chain links TRBV28 with TRBJ2-1; possibly TRBD1 for D (5 bases). Trimming pared 6 bases from V and 6 bases from J, leaving 15 bases between. The CDR3 consists of 14 residues. In germline, CDR1 is MDHEN, CDR2 SYDVKM. The variable domain in full, completed from reference TRBV28 and TRBJ2-1, reads DVKVTQSSRYLVKRTGEKVFLECVQDMDHENMFWYRQDPGLGLRLIYFSYDVKMKEKGDIPEGYSVSREKKERFSLILESASTNQTSMYLCASRAGGAVNEQFFGPGTRLTVL.

The V call is TRBV7-2, the J call TRBJ1-2, with D unresolved. This CDR3 has 13 residues. CDR1 and CDR2 from the germline V gene are SGHTA and FQGNSA. V lost 5 bases to trimming and J lost 4 bases, with 11 bases between them. CDR3 bases: TGTGCCAGCAGCCTCGAATCCAGCTATGGCTACACCTTC. Protein product: CASSLESSYGYTF.

The genes are TRBV30 and TRBJ2-7; D is uncertain. Between the trimmed V and J ends, which lost 1 base and 9 bases, there was a span of 13 bases. Germline CDR1 reads GTSNPN; CDR2 reads SVGIG (reference sequence). This CDR3 spans 12 amino acids. CDR3 residues: CAWSGDSPGQYF. Here the CDR3 DNA reads TGTGCCTGGAGTGGTGACTCGCCTGGGCAGTACTTC. The full variable domain, with the rest looked up from reference TRBV30 and TRBJ2-7, is SQTIHQWPATLVQPVGSPLSLECTVEGTSNPNLYWYRQAAGRGLQLLFYSVGIGQISSEVPQNLSASRPQDRQFILSSKKLLLSDSGFYLCAWSGDSPGQYFGPGTRLTVT.

J is TRBJ2-7 and V is TRBV4-2, with 8 nucleotides matching TRBD1. This CDR3 contains 15 residues. J gave up 0 bases and V 4 bases, and 5 bases lay outside the gene matches. Germline CDR1 is LGHNA and CDR2 is YNFKEQ. The CDR3 nucleotides read TGTGCCAGCAGCCCCGGACAGGGATACTCCTACGAGCAGTACGTC. Translated, it gives CASSPGQGYSYEQYV.

V is TRBV7-2 and J is TRBJ2-3, with 10 nucleotides matching TRBD1. There are 15 residues in the CDR3. V lost 1 base, J lost 4 bases, and 2 bases stayed unmatched. Germline V gene data show CDR1 as SGHTA and CDR2 as FQGNSA. The CDR3 loop is CASSLGGQGPDTQYF. The CDR3 bases are TGTGCCAGCAGCTTAGGGGGACAGGGGCCAGATACGCAGTATTTT.

This clone appeared a few times. The rearrangement links TRBV5-1 to TRBJ1-6; D remains unclear. Germline V gene lookup returns CDR1 SGHRS and CDR2 YFSETQ. The CDR3 length is 14 residues. V was pared by 6 bases and J by 6 bases, with 13 bases between. The CDR3 protein is CASNEGQINSPLHF. CDR3 bases: TGCGCCAGCAACGAAGGCCAGATTAATTCACCCCTCCACTTT. Filled out from reference TRBV5-1 and TRBJ1-6, the complete variable domain reads KAGVTQTPRYLIKTRGQQVTLSCSPISGHRSVSWYQQTPGQGLQFLFEYFSETQRNKGNFPGRFSGRQFSNSRSEMNVSTLELGDSALYLCASNEGQINSPLHFGNGTRLTVT.

This clone appeared a single time. A read error may account for a junction end that differs from germline. The chain is built from TRBV7-7 and TRBJ2-5, with D uncertain. This CDR3 comprises 14 residues. The germline V gene has CDR1 SSHAT and CDR2 FNYEAQ (reference sequence). In DNA form, the CDR3 reads TGTGCTAGCAGCTTAGTGGGTGGCAAAGAGACCCAGTACTTC. This translates into CASSLVGGKETQYF. The full variable domain, rest sourced from reference TRBV7-7 and TRBJ2-5, is GAGVSQSPRYKVTKRGQDVTLRCDPISSHATLYWYQQALGQGPEFLTYFNYEAQPDKSGLPSDRFSAERPEGSISTLTIQRTEQRDSAMYRCASSLVGGKETQYFGPGTRLLVL.

The gene calls are TRBV6-1 and TRBJ2-7; TRBD1 agrees at 7 bases. Germline V gene data show CDR1 as MNHNS and CDR2 as SASEGT. V was clipped by 1 base and J by 4 bases; unmatched bases: 7. The CDR3 runs 15 residues. In DNA form, the CDR3 reads TGTGCCAGCAGTGAAGGAGCTGACAGGGCTTACGAGCAGTACTTC. As protein: CASSEGADRAYEQYF.

The chain uses TRBV7-2 and TRBJ2-2, with D unclear. V gave up 6 bases and J gave up 13 bases, with 12 bases separating them. The CDR3 sequence is 11 residues long. From germline, CDR1 is SGHTA and CDR2 FQGNSA. As DNA, the CDR3 is TGTGCCAGCAGTTCGGGTCTAGGGCTGTTTTTT. Protein sequence: CASSSGLGLFF.

The gene calls are TRBV30 and TRBJ2-7; 12 bases map to TRBD1. The J segment lost 6 bases and the V segment lost 2 bases, leaving 5 bases of the junction unmatched. The CDR3 runs to 14 residues. From germline, CDR1 is GTSNPN and CDR2 SVGIG (reference sequence). CDR3 DNA: TGTGCCTGGAGTCTCGGGACAGGGGGCGGCGAGCAGTACTTC. Protein sequence: CAWSLGTGGGEQYF.

The chain joins TRBV5-1 to TRBJ1-3; no clear D. The germline CDR1 and CDR2 sequences are SGHRS and YFSETQ. The CDR3 runs to 16 residues. V lost 0 bases, J lost 4 bases, and 14 bases lay in between. DNA of the CDR3: TGCGCCAGCAGCTTGGGAACCGACTCGTCCGGAAACACCATATATTTT. Its translation is CASSLGTDSSGNTIYF.

The chain combines TRBV5-1 with TRBJ2-5, with 11 bases lining up with TRBD2. Germline trimming cut 3 bases from V and 4 bases from J; bases unmatched to any gene: 5. This CDR3 spans 15 amino acids. Germline assignment: CDR1 SGHRS and CDR2 YFSETQ. The CDR3 DNA is TGCGCCAGCAGCTCCCCGGGGACTAGCGGAGAGACCCAGTACTTC. It yields the protein CASSSPGTSGETQYF.